This T cell receptor beta chain was recovered during a study of PD-1 blockade in mismatch repair-deficient tumors. In its sample, this clone was seen a few times. Using immunoSEQ multiplex PCR, the repertoire was profiled, and TCRdb retains in-frame clones only, with some absent. The repertoire holds roughly 25,000 clones, with 83% as singletons. V lost 10 bases and J lost 0, with 27 bases in between. CDR3 size: 18 residues. Germline CDR1 WNHNN, CDR2 SYGVQD (reference sequence). The V call is TRBV10-1, the J call TRBJ1-1; a possible D gene is TRBD1 (6 bases). The receptor was derived from an adult with mismatch repair-deficient cancer. The sequences come from peripheral blood, collected 12 weeks after starting pembrolizumab. The CDR3: CATTQQGLQTEMNTEAFF. Written as DNA, the CDR3 is TGCGCCACCACACAACAGGGACTCCAGACAGAGATGAACACTGAAGCTTTCTTT.